Detailed here is one T cell receptor (beta chain). This clonotype was seen a few times. The antigen it recognizes is unknown. No base quality values were provided; no much bigger clone lies one nucleotide off. The data stem from a study of blood T cells in healthy people across ages (dated by TCRdb to the mid-2010s). Regarding the complete study: In model experiments, roughly one uniquely barcoded TCR beta cDNA molecule per two T cells was captured by template switching. The donors were divided into four age groups: young (average about 15 years), middle-aged (under 40), aged (about 60) and long-lived (nearly 85). To avoid experimental bias, donors of different ages were spread randomly across the sequencing lanes. Two additional independent replicas of 1 million unique cDNA reads from the same blood draw were analyzed for two donors (one aged 18 to 30 and one aged 80 or older). The study measured age-related changes in TCR beta repertoire diversity using deep sequencing normalized with unique cDNA molecular identifiers. Summary of the overall study and its limitations: Estimates of total diversity from one million sequenced T cells were regarded as lower bounds and underestimates. Conclusive comparison of naive and antigen-experienced compartments was prevented by the profiling of bulk unsorted PBMCs. Compared with the aged group, more naive CD4+ T cells, fewer expanded clones and increased TCR diversity were shown by the long-lived group, suggesting age selection. The CMV infection status of donors was not known, potentially confounding age-related changes in expanded clonotypes. Observed TCR beta diversity per million T cells fell roughly linearly with age, and a significant reduction was already apparent by age around 40. There was a strong correlation between observed TCR beta diversity and the percentage of naive T cells measured by flow cytometry.

Measured from the cysteine to the phenylalanine, the CDR3 is 12 residues long. Only the CDR3 DNA is retained, 36 bases long and in frame from the first base. CDR1 and CDR2 (DFQATT, SNEGSKA) derive from the germline V gene (reference sequence). At the junction V is shortened by 4 bases and J by 1 base, with 7 bases in between. To prepare the library, 5' RACE was applied. The sequencing machine was an Illumina HiSeq 2500. The second PCR ran for roughly 7 to 12 cycles and used a J-beta primer mix along with a sample-barcoded 5' primer. Each TCR beta cDNA molecule received a unique molecular identifier from a template-switch 5' adaptor carrying 12 random nucleotides. Each sample yielded at least 2.5 million CDR3-containing paired-end reads. The Mint cDNA synthesis kit, primed by a TRBC-specific oligonucleotide, was used to synthesize first-strand cDNA from all RNA. Following uracil-DNA glycosylase treatment, all cDNA underwent a first 18-cycle PCR with the universal primers M1SS and BC2_uni_R. Per the authors' processing: Normalization of each sample was performed by random selection of 1 million high-quality reads, each carrying a distinct molecular identifier. Instead of being binned into consensus sequences, reads with shared molecular identifiers were discarded. MiTCR, run with a Q25 quality threshold and the strictest error-elimination algorithm, handled CDR3 identification, clonotype clustering and error correction. A nonparametric unseen species model using Euler transformation provided a lower-bound estimate of total TCR beta diversity. TCRdb applied fastp at Q25 and MiXCR to the public reads, then kept only in-frame beta chains. Entries are consolidated by CDR3 protein sequence, retaining the most common genes and DNA. The authors' filters were not applied to this entry. The sample table records fewer than 1,000,000 distinct CDR3 sequences; about 42% of these occur just once. About a fifth of the sample is taken by the ten largest.

The 39 donors, aged about 6 to 100 years, were systemically healthy Caucasian individuals from Russia. Ten milliliters of peripheral blood were drawn from each donor into EDTA-treated Vacutainer tubes. PBMCs were isolated by Ficoll-Paque density-gradient centrifugation, with at least 6 million obtained per sample. Trizol reagent was used to extract total RNA from the PBMCs, yielding at least 6 micrograms per sample. For every donor, an aliquot of PBMCs went through flow cytometry to measure the percentages of naive CD45RAhigh/CD27high T cells. Sequencing was done on a sample of blood. The sequence is built from TRBV20-1 and TRBJ2-5; the D gene assignment is ambiguous. The origin of this receptor is a man in his sixties in good health. The nucleotides read TGCAGTGCTAAGGCAAGCCAAGAGACCCAGTACTTC. Its protein product is CSAKASQETQYF.